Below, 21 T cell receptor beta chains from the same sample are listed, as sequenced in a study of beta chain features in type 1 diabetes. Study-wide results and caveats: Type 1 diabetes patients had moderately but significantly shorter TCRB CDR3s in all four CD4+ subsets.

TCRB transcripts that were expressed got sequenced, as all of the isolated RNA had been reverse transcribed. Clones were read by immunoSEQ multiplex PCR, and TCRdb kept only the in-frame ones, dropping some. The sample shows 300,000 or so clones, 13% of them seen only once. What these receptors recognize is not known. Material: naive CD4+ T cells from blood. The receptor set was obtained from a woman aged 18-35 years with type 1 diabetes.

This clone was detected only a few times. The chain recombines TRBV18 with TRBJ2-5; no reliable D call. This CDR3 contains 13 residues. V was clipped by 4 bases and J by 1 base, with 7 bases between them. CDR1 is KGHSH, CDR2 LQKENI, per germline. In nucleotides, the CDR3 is TGTGCCAGCTCACTCGGCGGCCAAGAGACCCAGTACTTC. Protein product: CASSLGGQETQYF.

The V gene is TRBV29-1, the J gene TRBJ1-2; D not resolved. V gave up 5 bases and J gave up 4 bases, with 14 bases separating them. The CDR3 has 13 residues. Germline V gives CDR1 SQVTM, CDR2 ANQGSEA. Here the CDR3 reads CSVTRLGSYGYTF. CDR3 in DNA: TGCAGCGTTACTCGTCTAGGCTCCTATGGCTACACCTTC.

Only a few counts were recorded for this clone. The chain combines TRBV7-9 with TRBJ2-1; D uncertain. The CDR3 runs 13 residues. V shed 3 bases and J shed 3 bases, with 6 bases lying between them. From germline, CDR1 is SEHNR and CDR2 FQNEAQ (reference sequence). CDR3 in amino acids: CASSFGGYNEQFF. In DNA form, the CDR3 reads TGTGCCAGCAGCTTTGGCGGCTACAATGAGCAGTTCTTC.

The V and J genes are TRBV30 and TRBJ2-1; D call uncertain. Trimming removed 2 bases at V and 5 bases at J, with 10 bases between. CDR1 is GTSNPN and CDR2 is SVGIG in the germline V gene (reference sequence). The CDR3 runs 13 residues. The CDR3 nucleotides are TGTGCCTGGAGTCCCATCCGGGACAATGAGCAGTTCTTC. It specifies CAWSPIRDNEQFF.

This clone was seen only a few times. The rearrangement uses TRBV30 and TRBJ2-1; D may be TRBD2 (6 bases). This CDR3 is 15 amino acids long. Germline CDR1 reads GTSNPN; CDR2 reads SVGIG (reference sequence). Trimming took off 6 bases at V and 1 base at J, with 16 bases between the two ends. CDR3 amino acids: CACLQAGLSYNEQFF. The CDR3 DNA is TGTGCCTGCCTCCAGGCGGGACTGTCCTACAATGAGCAGTTCTTC.

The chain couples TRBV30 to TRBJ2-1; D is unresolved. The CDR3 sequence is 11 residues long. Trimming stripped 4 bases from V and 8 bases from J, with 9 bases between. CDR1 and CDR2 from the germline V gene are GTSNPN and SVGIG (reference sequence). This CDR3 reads CAWTPGHEQFF. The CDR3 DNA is TGTGCCTGGACCCCGGGTCATGAGCAGTTCTTC.

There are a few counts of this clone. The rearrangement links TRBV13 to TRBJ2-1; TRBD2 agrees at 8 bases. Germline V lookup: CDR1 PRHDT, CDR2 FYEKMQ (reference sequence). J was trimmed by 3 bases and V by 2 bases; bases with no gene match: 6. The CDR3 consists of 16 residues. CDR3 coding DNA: TGTGCCAGCAGCTTACAAGCGGGAGCTCGCTACAATGAGCAGTTCTTC. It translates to CASSLQAGARYNEQFF.

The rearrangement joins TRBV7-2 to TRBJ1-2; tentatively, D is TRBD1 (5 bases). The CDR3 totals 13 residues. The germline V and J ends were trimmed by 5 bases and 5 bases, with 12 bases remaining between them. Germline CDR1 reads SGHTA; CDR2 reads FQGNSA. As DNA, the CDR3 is TGTGCCAGCAGCCCCGACAGTCAATATGGCTACACCTTC. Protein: CASSPDSQYGYTF.

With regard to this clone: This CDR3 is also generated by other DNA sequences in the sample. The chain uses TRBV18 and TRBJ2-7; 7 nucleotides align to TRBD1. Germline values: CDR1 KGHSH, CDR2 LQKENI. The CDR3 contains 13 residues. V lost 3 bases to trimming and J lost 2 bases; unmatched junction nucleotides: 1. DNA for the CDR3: TGTGCCAGCTCACCGACAGGGACCTACGAGCAGTACGTC. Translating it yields CASSPTGTYEQYV.

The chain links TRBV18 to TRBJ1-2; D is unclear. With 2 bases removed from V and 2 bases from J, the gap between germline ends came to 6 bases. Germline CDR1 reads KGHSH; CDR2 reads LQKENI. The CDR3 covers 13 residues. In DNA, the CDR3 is TGTGCCAGCTCACCAGAGGAGAACTATGGCTACACCTTC. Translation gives CASSPEENYGYTF.

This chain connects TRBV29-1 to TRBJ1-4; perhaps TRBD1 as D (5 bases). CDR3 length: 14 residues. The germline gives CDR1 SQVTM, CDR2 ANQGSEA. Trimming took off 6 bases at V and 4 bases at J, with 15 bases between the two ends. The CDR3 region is CSVVLLGHNEKLFF. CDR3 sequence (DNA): TGCAGCGTCGTACTATTAGGACATAATGAAAAACTGTTTTTT.

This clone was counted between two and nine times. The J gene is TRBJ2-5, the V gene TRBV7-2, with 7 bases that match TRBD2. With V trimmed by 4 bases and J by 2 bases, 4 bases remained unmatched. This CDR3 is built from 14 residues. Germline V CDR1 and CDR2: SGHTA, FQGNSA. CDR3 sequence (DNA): TGTGCCAGCAGCTCCCCGGGACTACAAGAGACCCAGTACTTC. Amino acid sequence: CASSSPGLQETQYF. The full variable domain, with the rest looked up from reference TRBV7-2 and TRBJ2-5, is GAGVSQSPSNKVTEKGKDVELRCDPISGHTALYWYRQSLGQGLEFLIYFQGNSAPDKSGLPSDRFSAERTGGSVSTLTIQRTQQEDSAVYLCASSSPGLQETQYFGPGTRLLVL.

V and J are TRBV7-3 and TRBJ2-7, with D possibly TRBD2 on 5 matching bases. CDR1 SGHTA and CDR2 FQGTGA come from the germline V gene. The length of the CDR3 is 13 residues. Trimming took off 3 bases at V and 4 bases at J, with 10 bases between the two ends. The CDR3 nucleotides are TGTGCCAGCAGCTTCCGGGAAGAATACGAGCAGTACTTC. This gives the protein CASSFREEYEQYF.

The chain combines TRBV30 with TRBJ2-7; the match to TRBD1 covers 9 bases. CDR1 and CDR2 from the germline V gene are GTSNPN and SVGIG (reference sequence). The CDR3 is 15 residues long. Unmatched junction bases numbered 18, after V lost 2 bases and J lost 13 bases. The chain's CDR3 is CAWSHRDRVVLPDYF. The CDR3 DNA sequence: TGTGCCTGGAGTCACCGGGACAGGGTGGTACTACCCGACTACTTC.

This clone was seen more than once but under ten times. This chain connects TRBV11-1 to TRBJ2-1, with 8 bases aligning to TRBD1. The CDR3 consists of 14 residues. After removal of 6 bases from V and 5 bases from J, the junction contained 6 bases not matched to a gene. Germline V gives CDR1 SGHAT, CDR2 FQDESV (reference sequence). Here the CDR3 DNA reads TGTGCCAGCAGTATGGACAGGGCACACAATGAGCAGTTCTTC. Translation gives CASSMDRAHNEQFF.

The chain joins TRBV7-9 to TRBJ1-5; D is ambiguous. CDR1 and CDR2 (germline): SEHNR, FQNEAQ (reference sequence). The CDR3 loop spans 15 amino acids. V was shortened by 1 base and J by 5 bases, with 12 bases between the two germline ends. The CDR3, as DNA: TGTGCCAGCAGCTTAGGAGGCCTCTCGTATCAGCCCCAGCATTTT. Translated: CASSLGGLSYQPQHF.

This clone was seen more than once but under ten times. CDR3 sequence: CASRQGLAGEGEQFF. The CDR3, as DNA: TGTGCCAGCAGGCAAGGACTAGCGGGAGAAGGGGAGCAGTTCTTC. The chain recombines TRBV5-4 with TRBJ2-1; 13 nucleotides line up with TRBD2. Germline V CDR1 and CDR2: SGHNT, YYREEE (reference sequence). The CDR3 extends over 15 amino acids. Trimming cost V 5 bases and J 10 bases; bases outside gene matches: 9.

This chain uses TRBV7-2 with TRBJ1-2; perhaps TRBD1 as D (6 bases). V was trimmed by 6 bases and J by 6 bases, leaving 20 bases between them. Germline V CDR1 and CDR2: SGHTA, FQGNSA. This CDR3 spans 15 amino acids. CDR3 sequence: CASSRARTANDGYTF. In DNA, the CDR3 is TGTGCCAGCAGTCGAGCCCGGACAGCCAACGATGGCTACACCTTC.

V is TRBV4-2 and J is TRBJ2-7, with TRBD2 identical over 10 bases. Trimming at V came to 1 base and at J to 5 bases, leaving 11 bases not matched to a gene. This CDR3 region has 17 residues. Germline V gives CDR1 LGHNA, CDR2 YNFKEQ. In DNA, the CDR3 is TGTGCCAGCAGCCAAGTGGCGGGGCCTAGCGGGAGCCACGAGCAGTACTTC. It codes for CASSQVAGPSGSHEQYF.

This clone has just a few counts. The DNA for the CDR3 is TGTGCCAGCAGTTCCCTAGGACTAGCGGGGTTGGAGCAGTACTTC. Translated, it gives CASSSLGLAGLEQYF. The chain has TRBV28 and TRBJ2-7; 12 bases are a match to TRBD2. The V segment lost 4 bases and the J segment 7 bases; nucleotides outside the gene matches: 8. The germline V gene encodes CDR1 MDHEN and CDR2 SYDVKM. CDR3 size: 15 residues.

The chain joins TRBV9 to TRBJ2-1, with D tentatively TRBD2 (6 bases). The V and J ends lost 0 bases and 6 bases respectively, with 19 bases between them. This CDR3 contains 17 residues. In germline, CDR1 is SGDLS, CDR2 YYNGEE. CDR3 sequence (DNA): TGTGCCAGCAGCGTAGAGGAGGGGACCCCGCGGGGCAATGAGCAGTTCTTC. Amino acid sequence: CASSVEEGTPRGNEQFF. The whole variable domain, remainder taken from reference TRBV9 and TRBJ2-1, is DSGVTQTPKHLITATGQRVTLRCSPRSGDLSVYWYQQSLDQGLQFLIQYYNGEERAKGNILERFSAQQFPDLHSELNLSSLELGDSALYFCASSVEEGTPRGNEQFFGPGTRLTVL.